These 29 T cell receptor beta chains share one sample of origin, sequenced in a study of shared clonotypes between healthy human individuals. This table comes from immunoSEQ multiplex PCR, and its TCRdb copy is limited to in-frame clones, with some not included. Here the sample spans roughly 1.4 million clones, 98% being singletons. Sample: naive CD4+ T cells sorted from blood. Subset denoted: CD45RA+ positively selected. The source of these receptors is a young man in good health.

The chain carries TRBV30 and TRBJ2-7; maybe TRBD1 (6 bases). The germline V gene has CDR1 GTSNPN and CDR2 SVGIG (reference sequence). V lost 4 bases and J lost 7, with 26 bases in between. The CDR3 consists of 16 residues. CDR3 amino acids: CAWIEQGAPTILEQYF. The CDR3 region has the DNA TGTGCCTGGATAGAACAGGGCGCCCCCACTATTTTGGAGCAGTACTTC. The full variable domain, with the rest looked up from reference TRBV30 and TRBJ2-7, is SQTIHQWPATLVQPVGSPLSLECTVEGTSNPNLYWYRQAAGRGLQLLFYSVGIGQISSEVPQNLSASRPQDRQFILSSKKLLLSDSGFYLCAWIEQGAPTILEQYFGPGTRLTVT.

V and J are TRBV11-2 and TRBJ2-1; 8 nucleotides match TRBD1. The V segment lost 4 bases and the J segment 7 bases; nucleotides outside the gene matches: 9. CDR3 length equals 15 residues. Germline V gene data show CDR1 as SGHAT and CDR2 as FQNNGV. Here the CDR3 reads CASSSWGTGQNEQFF. The DNA for the CDR3 is TGTGCCAGCAGCTCATGGGGGACAGGTCAAAATGAGCAGTTCTTC.

The genes are TRBV9 and TRBJ2-7; D not resolved. The CDR3 runs 16 residues. Looked up from germline, CDR1 is SGDLS and CDR2 is YYNGEE. The V end was cut by 0 bases, the J end by 6 bases, with 19 bases between. CDR3 protein: CASSVALSRTDGEQYF. Here the CDR3 DNA reads TGTGCCAGCAGCGTAGCTTTGTCCAGGACGGACGGCGAGCAGTACTTC.

V is TRBV2 and J is TRBJ2-1; unclear D gene. The V gene's germline CDR1 is SNHLY and CDR2 FYNNEI. The CDR3 length is 13 residues. V lost 6 bases and J lost 9, with 15 bases in between. The CDR3 bases are TGTGCCAGCAGGAACACCCTACGCACTGAGCAGTTCTTC. Its protein is CASRNTLRTEQFF.

This rearrangement joins TRBV11-3 to TRBJ2-1; no reliable D call. Germline CDR1 reads SGHNT; CDR2 reads YENEEA. This CDR3 has 15 amino acids. Trimming shortened V by 0 bases and J by 9 bases, and 15 bases separated the two germline ends. The CDR3, as DNA: TGTGCCAGCAGCTTAGATTTGAGTTTTCCGGGTGAGCAGTTCTTC. Its translation: CASSLDLSFPGEQFF.

CDR3 bases: TGTGCCATCGGCGAAAACGAGCAGTACTTC. It is translated as CAIGENEQYF. The chain links TRBV10-3 to TRBJ2-7; D is uncertain. The germline V gene has CDR1 ENHRY and CDR2 SYGVKD. V shed 8 bases and J shed 5 bases, with 7 bases lying between them. The CDR3 runs to 10 residues.

J is TRBJ2-7 and V is TRBV2; 8 bases match TRBD1. CDR1 is SNHLY, CDR2 FYNNEI, per germline. CDR3 length: 16 amino acids. V was pared by 4 bases and J by 3 bases, with 11 bases of the junction left unmatched. CDR3 sequence: CASSALTGANYYEQYF. The DNA for the CDR3 is TGTGCCAGCAGTGCCCTGACAGGGGCGAACTACTACGAGCAGTACTTC.

The chain combines TRBV29-1 with TRBJ2-1; 7 bases agree with TRBD2. CDR1 SQVTM and CDR2 ANQGSEA come from the germline V gene. V was pared by 7 bases and J by 1 base, with 4 bases of the junction left unmatched. CDR3 length equals 13 residues. The CDR3, as DNA: TGCAGCGGCGGACTAGATTCCTACAATGAGCAGTTCTTC. It yields the protein CSGGLDSYNEQFF.

The chain employs TRBV11-2 and TRBJ2-7, with a weak D call TRBD1 (5 bases). The CDR3 totals 14 residues. From germline, CDR1 is SGHAT and CDR2 FQNNGV. V lost 2 bases to trimming and J lost 3 bases, with 11 bases between them. CDR3 protein: CASSLQGIHYEQYF. DNA for the CDR3: TGTGCCAGCAGCTTACAGGGTATTCACTACGAGCAGTACTTC.

V usage is TRBV4-3 and J usage is TRBJ2-1; D unresolved. This CDR3 is 13 amino acids long. Trimming cost V 3 bases and J 10 bases, with 13 bases left between them. From germline, CDR1 is LGHNA and CDR2 YSLEER. The CDR3: CASSHTVVWEQFF. The DNA for the CDR3 is TGCGCCAGCAGCCACACCGTCGTTTGGGAGCAGTTCTTC.

J is TRBJ2-5 and V is TRBV11-2; D possibly corresponds to TRBD2 (5 bases). Germline CDR1 and CDR2: SGHAT and FQNNGV. Trimming left V 4 bases short and J 7 bases short, with 13 bases between. The CDR3 is 13 amino acids. CDR3 DNA: TGTGCCAGCAGCTCCTCCCCGGCGGGGACCCAGTACTTC. Translation gives CASSSSPAGTQYF. The entire variable domain, with the rest obtained from reference TRBV11-2 and TRBJ2-5, is as follows: EAGVAQSPRYKIIEKRQSVAFWCNPISGHATLYWYQQILGQGPKLLIQFQNNGVVDDSQLPKDRFSAERLKGVDSTLKIQPAKLEDSAVYLCASSSSPAGTQYFGPGTRLLVL.

This rearrangement joins TRBV6-5 to TRBJ2-1; 12 bases map to TRBD2. With V trimmed by 6 bases and J by 7 bases, 7 bases remained unmatched. This CDR3 has 15 residues. Per germline, CDR1 MNHEY and CDR2 SVGAGI. The CDR3 DNA reads TGTGCCAGCAGCCCCCTCGGACTAGCGGGGAATGAGCAGTTCTTC. Translated, it gives CASSPLGLAGNEQFF.

V gene TRBV4-1 combines with J gene TRBJ2-7; TRBD1 matches at 8 bases. There are 15 residues in the CDR3. The germline gives CDR1 MGHRA, CDR2 YSYEKL. After removal of 0 bases from V and 3 bases from J, the junction contained 4 bases not matched to a gene. For the CDR3, the DNA is TGCGCCAGCAGCCAAGACAGGGGGCGAATCTACGAGCAGTACTTC. This encodes CASSQDRGRIYEQYF.

In its sample, this clone was seen once. J is TRBJ2-5 and V is TRBV7-8; D remains ambiguous. The CDR3 sequence is 16 residues long. V was pared by 0 bases and J by 6 bases, with 17 bases between. Germline CDR1 is SGHVS and CDR2 is FQNEAQ. In DNA form, the CDR3 reads TGTGCCAGCAGCTTAGCCGGTGTATTCCTCGATCAGACCCAGTACTTC. Translated: CASSLAGVFLDQTQYF. Together with reference TRBV7-8 and TRBJ2-5, the CDR3 gives the full variable domain: GAGVSQSPRYKVAKRGQDVALRCDPISGHVSLFWYQQALGQGPEFLTYFQNEAQLDKSGLPSDRFFAERPEGSVSTLKIQRTQQEDSAVYLCASSLAGVFLDQTQYFGPGTRLLVL.

V and J are TRBV18 and TRBJ1-1; no firm D call. The V end lost 4 bases, the J end lost 0 bases, and 24 bases lay between the germline ends. Germline loops: CDR1 KGHSH, CDR2 LQKENI. This CDR3 spans 19 amino acids. The CDR3 reads CASSLRRATSSNMNTEAFF. CDR3 DNA sequence: TGTGCCAGCTCACTCCGGCGGGCCACGAGCTCAAACATGAACACTGAAGCTTTCTTT.

This clone was counted a single time. The V and J genes are TRBV28 and TRBJ2-7; D is possibly TRBD2 (5 bases). The germline V and J ends were trimmed by 1 base and 3 bases, with 10 bases remaining between them. Per the germline V gene, CDR1 is MDHEN and CDR2 is SYDVKM. The CDR3 covers 14 residues. This CDR3 is CASSLLREFYEQYF. The CDR3 nucleotides are TGTGCCAGCAGTTTATTAAGGGAGTTCTACGAGCAGTACTTC.

V usage is TRBV6-6 and J usage is TRBJ2-3; no definite D call. The CDR3 consists of 14 residues. Between the trimmed V and J ends, which lost 4 bases and 4 bases, there was a span of 12 bases. CDR1 and CDR2 (germline): MNHNY, SVGAGI (reference sequence). CDR3 in DNA: TGTGCCAGCAGTTCGCTTATACGATCAGATACGCAGTATTTT. Encoded protein: CASSSLIRSDTQYF.

Here the CDR3 DNA reads TGTGCCAGCTCACCGGGCCGGGGGGCAAACTACGAGCAGTACTTC. Translation gives CASSPGRGANYEQYF. The V gene is TRBV18, the J gene TRBJ2-7; D possibly corresponds to TRBD2 (7 bases). This CDR3 spans 15 amino acids. The V gene's germline CDR1 is KGHSH and CDR2 LQKENI. The ends were cut back, 3 bases at V and 3 bases at J, with 15 bases in the middle.

This chain uses TRBV10-1 with TRBJ2-7, with 8 bases that match TRBD1. This CDR3 spans 13 amino acids. J gave up 3 bases and V 4 bases, and 2 bases lay outside the gene matches. Germline CDR1 WNHNN, CDR2 SYGVQD (reference sequence). CDR3 DNA: TGCGCCAGCAGTGGGACAGGGAACTACGAGCAGTACTTC. Amino acids: CASSGTGNYEQYF.

The gene calls are TRBV4-1 and TRBJ2-6; unclear D gene. This CDR3 has 15 residues. CDR1 and CDR2 (germline): MGHRA, YSYEKL. V was pared by 1 base and J by 4 bases, with 8 bases between. CDR3 sequence: CASSQAPAGANVLTF. CDR3 DNA: TGCGCCAGCAGCCAAGCGCCAGCCGGGGCCAACGTCCTGACTTTC.

The chain joins TRBV21-1 to TRBJ2-5; the table gives TRBD2 as D, unverified against the DNA. TRBV21-1 is a recognized pseudogene. CDR3 size: 14 residues. In DNA form, the CDR3 reads TGTGCCAGCACTCCGGCGGGAGGGTATGAGACCCAGTACTTC. It is translated as CASTPAGGYETQYF.

The rearrangement links TRBV14 to TRBJ1-2, with D tentatively TRBD1 (5 bases). Germline CDR1 SGHDN, CDR2 FVKESK. V dropped 5 bases and J dropped 8 bases, with 15 bases sitting between them. The CDR3 sequence is 13 residues long. In DNA, the CDR3 is TGTGCCAGCAGCGGGGGTGTTAGTAAAGGCTACACCTTC. It codes for CASSGGVSKGYTF.

The J gene is TRBJ2-7, the V gene TRBV2, with D unclear. Germline-derived CDR1 and CDR2 are SNHLY and FYNNEI. This CDR3 is built from 12 residues. The ends were cut back, 3 bases at V and 4 bases at J, with 7 bases in the middle. In DNA, the CDR3 is TGTGCCAGCAGTGATAAGTTTTACGAGCAGTACTTC. It codes for CASSDKFYEQYF.

J is TRBJ2-7 and V is TRBV7-2, with D unresolved. The CDR3 length is 16 residues. The germline V gene has CDR1 SGHTA and CDR2 FQGNSA. Trimming took off 0 bases at V and 0 bases at J, with 12 bases between the two ends. The DNA of the CDR3 is TGTGCCAGCAGCTTAGCCGTTTGGGTGAGCTCCTACGAGCAGTACTTC. As protein: CASSLAVWVSSYEQYF.

J is TRBJ2-5 and V is TRBV29-1; no reliable D call. CDR3 length equals 12 residues. Trimming shortened V by 7 bases and J by 1 base, and 10 bases separated the two germline ends. The V gene's germline CDR1 is SQVTM and CDR2 ANQGSEA. CDR3 nucleotide sequence: TGCAGCGCCGGACGGTTCCAAGAGACCCAGTACTTC. Translation: CSAGRFQETQYF.

The gene calls are TRBV19 and TRBJ2-1, with 8 bases matching TRBD1. Germline V CDR1 and CDR2: LNHDA, SQIVND (reference sequence). CDR3 length: 14 amino acids. In nucleotides, the CDR3 is TGTGCGTCAGGGGACAGGCGATCAAACAATGAGCAGTTCTTC. Amino acids: CASGDRRSNNEQFF.

This clone was seen only once. The V call is TRBV28, the J call TRBJ1-5; D is unclear. Germline CDR1 MDHEN, CDR2 SYDVKM. V dropped 5 bases and J dropped 0 bases, with 14 bases sitting between them. The CDR3 length is 16 residues. In nucleotides, the CDR3 is TGTGCCAGCAGTCCCCATGTCGGCGATAGCAATCAGCCCCAGCATTTT. This gives the protein CASSPHVGDSNQPQHF.

V usage is TRBV4-1 and J usage is TRBJ2-3; TRBD2 matches 12 bases. Looked up from germline, CDR1 is MGHRA and CDR2 is YSYEKL. The CDR3 covers 18 residues. V lost 1 base, J lost 0 bases, and 5 bases stayed unmatched. The CDR3 bases are TGCGCCAGCAGCCAAGGACTAGCGGGAGTATTAAGCACAGATACGCAGTATTTT. This translates into CASSQGLAGVLSTDTQYF.

The genes are TRBV29-1 and TRBJ2-1; possibly TRBD1 for D (5 bases). CDR1 is SQVTM, CDR2 ANQGSEA, per germline. This CDR3 comprises 13 residues. The V gene lost 6 bases and the J gene lost 3 bases, with 12 bases spanning the gap. CDR3 sequence (DNA): TGCAGCGTCCGGACAAGGATCTACAATGAGCAGTTCTTC. Amino acid sequence: CSVRTRIYNEQFF.